This T cell receptor beta chain came from a study of identical twins. CDR3 length: 14 amino acids. Looked up from germline, CDR1 is KGHDR and CDR2 is SFDVKD. V was trimmed by 8 bases and J by 4 bases, leaving 15 bases between them. Each CDR3 protein gets one entry after TCRdb re-called the 5' RACE reads with MiXCR. The sample contains about 340,000 distinct CDR3 sequences, 9% to 15% of which appear only once. In its sample, this clonotype was seen many times. Its antigen is unidentified. General study results and limits: Invariant MAIT and iNKT cells are populations that could partly confound zero-insertion analyses.

The sample was also reused in another study, on yellow fever vaccine responses in identical twins.

Source material: CD8+ T cells sorted from blood. The TCR comes from a woman between 18 and 30 years old in good health. V usage is TRBV24-1 and J usage is TRBJ2-3; tentatively, D is TRBD2 (5 bases). The CDR3 is CATKGEIGADTQYF. In DNA form, the CDR3 reads TGTGCCACCAAGGGAGAGATTGGCGCAGATACGCAGTATTTT.